The rows below give T cell receptor beta chains drawn from one sample of a study of early T cells in non-severe SARS-CoV-2 infection. From the 5' RACE reads, TCRdb called clonotypes with MiXCR, one entry per CDR3 protein. The sample has about 66,000 distinct CDR3 sequences, around 9% seen once; the top ten hold roughly 3.2%. Sequenced: whole blood. The receptors shown here come from an adult who was a healthcare worker with PCR-confirmed SARS-CoV-2 infection or an uninfected control (not recorded which). Both conserved end residues are part of each CDR3. A D gene is named only where the DNA matches it firmly. Clone size is shown for a subset of rows, as once, few, many or a class of expanded clone.

cdr3_length	d_call	v_call	clone_size	j_call	cdr3_nt	cdr3_aa
13	NA	TRBV5-4	many	TRBJ2-7	TGTGCCAGCAGTAAGGCTAGTTCCTACGAGCAGTACTTC	CASSKASSYEQYF
13	NA	TRBV20-1	NA	TRBJ1-5	TGCAGTGCTAGGGTAAGGGAGGGGCAGCCCCAGCATTTT	CSARVREGQPQHF
11	NA	TRBV4-1	NA	TRBJ2-5	TGCGCCAGCAGCGAGCGGGAGACCCAGTACTTC	CASSERETQYF
13	NA	TRBV29-1	NA	TRBJ2-3	TGCAGCGGGAGTTACCAGGGCACAGATACGCAGTATTTT	CSGSYQGTDTQYF
13	TRBD1	TRBV6-1	few	TRBJ2-5	TGTGCCAGCAGGGGACAGGGGGGAGAGACCCAGTACTTC	CASRGQGGETQYF
13	NA	TRBV4-2	many	TRBJ1-2	TGTGCCAGCAGCCAAGATAGAGTTTATGGCTACACCTTC	CASSQDRVYGYTF
13	NA	TRBV7-9	NA	TRBJ2-1	TGTGCCAGCAGCTTAGCACAGATCAATGAGCAGTTCTTC	CASSLAQINEQFF
21	NA	TRBV7-2	NA	TRBJ2-1	TGTGCCAGCAGCTCCGGAGGTGGGGGCCGTCGAACCGATCGCTCCTACAATGAGCAGTTCTTC	CASSSGGGGRRTDRSYNEQFF
13	NA	TRBV12-3/TRBV12-4	few	TRBJ2-7	TGTGCCAGCAGTAAACCGGGCATCTACGAGCAGTACTTC	CASSKPGIYEQYF
14	TRBD1	TRBV5-1	many	TRBJ2-7	TGCGCCAGCAGCTCCGGGACAGGGGATTACGAGCAGTACTTC	CASSSGTGDYEQYF
15	TRBD1	TRBV5-8	few	TRBJ2-7	TGTGCCAGCAGCCGCGGGACAGGGATTTCCTACGAGCAGTACTTC	CASSRGTGISYEQYF
14	NA	TRBV6-5	many	TRBJ2-2	TGTGCCAGCAGTTATGACAGTGGGACCGGGGAGCTGTTTTTT	CASSYDSGTGELFF
20	TRBD1	TRBV24-1	many	TRBJ2-6	TGTGCCACCAGTGGGCCCCGGACAGGGGATATTGTCACTGGGGCCAACGTCCTGACTTTC	CATSGPRTGDIVTGANVLTF
15	TRBD2	TRBV7-2	few	TRBJ2-1	TGTGCCAGCAGCTTCCAAGCGGGAGTGCACAATGAGCAGTTCTTC	CASSFQAGVHNEQFF
18	TRBD2	TRBV7-7	few	TRBJ2-1	TGTGCCAGCAGCTTAGCGCCCGGGACTAGCGGGGGTCCAGGGGAGCAGTTCTTC	CASSLAPGTSGGPGEQFF
12	NA	TRBV28	NA	TRBJ2-7	TGTGCCAGCAGCCAAAATTCGCACGAGCAGTACTTC	CASSQNSHEQYF
16	TRBD2	TRBV5-4	NA	TRBJ2-1	TGTGCCAGCAGCGTCCTAGCGGGAGATCTTTACAATGAGCAGTTCTTC	CASSVLAGDLYNEQFF
17	TRBD2	TRBV5-4	many	TRBJ2-1	TGTGCCAGCAGCTTGGCGGTATTAGCGGGAGCTTGGGATGAGCAGTTCTTC	CASSLAVLAGAWDEQFF
12	NA	TRBV6-2/TRBV6-3	many	TRBJ2-7	TGTGCCAGCAGCCTCCCTTTTTACGAGCAGTACTTC	CASSLPFYEQYF
15	TRBD1	TRBV11-2	NA	TRBJ2-7	TGTGCCAGCAGCGTCGACAGGGAATTTGACTACGAGCAGTACTTC	CASSVDREFDYEQYF
14	NA	TRBV5-1	NA	TRBJ2-5	TGCGCCAGCAGCTCCACCGGGGGACAAGAGACCCAGTACTTC	CASSSTGGQETQYF
15	NA	TRBV7-2	NA	TRBJ1-4	TGTGCCAGCAGCTCAACAGGGTTAACTAATGAAAAACTGTTTTTT	CASSSTGLTNEKLFF
17	TRBD1	TRBV25-1	NA	TRBJ2-3	TGTGCCAGCAGGCGTGGACAGGGGACGGGTGGGACAGATACGCAGTATTTT	CASRRGQGTGGTDTQYF
18	TRBD2	TRBV6-9	many	TRBJ2-4	TGTGCCAGCATACGCACCGGGACTAGCGGAACTTGCAAAAACATTCAGTACTTC	CASIRTGTSGTCKNIQYF
17	NA	TRBV6-2/TRBV6-3	NA	TRBJ2-1	TGTGCCAGCAGTTACACCTTAGCGACTAGCTCCTACAATGAGCAGTTCTTC	CASSYTLATSSYNEQFF
16	TRBD2	TRBV6-5	NA	TRBJ2-1	TGTGCCAGCAGGTTACTAGCGGGAGGGTCCTACAATGAGCAGTTCTTC	CASRLLAGGSYNEQFF
16	TRBD2	TRBV28	many	TRBJ2-5	TGTGCCAGCAAGTTTCGGGACTACGGGAGGGGCGAGACCCAGTACTTC	CASKFRDYGRGETQYF
15	NA	TRBV5-4	few	TRBJ1-1	TGTGCCAGCAGCCCCCGTGGGGGACAGAACACTGAAGCTTTCTTT	CASSPRGGQNTEAFF
17	TRBD1	TRBV19	few	TRBJ2-7	TGTGCCAGTAGTATCCTCCCCCAGGGACAGGGGGCCTTCGAGCAGTACTTC	CASSILPQGQGAFEQYF
14	NA	TRBV12-3/TRBV12-4	many	TRBJ2-2	TGTGCCAGCAGGAGGGGTGCGAGCACCGGGGAGCTGTTTTTT	CASRRGASTGELFF
13	NA	TRBV9	NA	TRBJ2-5	TGTGCCAGCAGCGTACGGGTTAGGGAGACCCAGTACTTC	CASSVRVRETQYF
11	NA	TRBV29-1	NA	TRBJ2-3	TGCAGCGTTGAGGCCCGTTGGACGCAGTATTTT	CSVEARWTQYF
13	NA	TRBV7-6	NA	TRBJ1-4	TGTGCCAGCAGCCCCGGGTTTGTTGAAAAACTGTTTTTT	CASSPGFVEKLFF
11	NA	TRBV3-1	NA	TRBJ2-5	TGTGCCAGCAGCCAAACAGAGACCCAGTACTTC	CASSQTETQYF
16	TRBD1	TRBV7-9	NA	TRBJ1-2	TGTGCCAGCAGACCAGGGACAGGGCAGGCGGACTATGGCTACACCTTC	CASRPGTGQADYGYTF
13	TRBD2	TRBV20-1	few	TRBJ2-1	TGCAGTGCCTCGACTAGCGGACACAATGAGCAGTTCTTC	CSASTSGHNEQFF
16	TRBD2	TRBV30	few	TRBJ2-1	TGTGCCTGGAGTGTACTGGCCTCGTGGGAGGGCTCTGAGCAGTTCTTC	CAWSVLASWEGSEQFF
15	TRBD1	TRBV19	few	TRBJ2-2	TGTGCCAGTAGTATGGACAGGGCCAGCACCGGGGAGCTGTTTTTT	CASSMDRASTGELFF
11	NA	TRBV7-6	many	TRBJ2-3	TGTGCCAGCAGCTCCACAGATACGCAGTATTTT	CASSSTDTQYF
16	NA	TRBV18	few	TRBJ2-3	TGTGCCAGCTCACCACCTACTACTACAGCACGACATACGCAGTATTTT	CASSPPTTTARHTQYF
13	NA	TRBV18	many	TRBJ2-4	TGTGCCAGCTCAATCGGGATAGGAGACATTCAGTACTTC	CASSIGIGDIQYF
13	TRBD1	TRBV20-1	many	TRBJ2-7	TGCAGTGCTAGTCTTCAGGGGGCCAACGAGCAGTACTTC	CSASLQGANEQYF
16	TRBD2	TRBV6-5	few	TRBJ2-1	TGTGCCAGCAGTGTCACTAGCGGGAGCTCCTACAATGAGCAGTTCTTC	CASSVTSGSSYNEQFF
12	NA	TRBV20-1	NA	TRBJ1-5	TGCAGTGCTAGAGTGGGATGGGAGCCCCAGCATTTT	CSARVGWEPQHF
16	NA	TRBV21-1	few	TRBJ2-7	TGTGCCAGCAGCCGTGGGAGGCAGGGGGTCCCCTACGAGCAGTACTTC	CASSRGRQGVPYEQYF
15	NA	TRBV5-1	NA	TRBJ1-1	TGCGCCAGCAGCTTGGCCGTGGGGTCTGGCACTGAAGCTTTCTTT	CASSLAVGSGTEAFF
15	NA	TRBV28	NA	TRBJ2-7	TGTGCCAGCGCCCGCCCCGGGTCTCTTTCCTACGAGCAGTACTTC	CASARPGSLSYEQYF
15	NA	TRBV20-1	many	TRBJ1-5	TGCAGTGCTAGTTCTTCTGGGCTTAGCAATCAGCCCCAGCATTTT	CSASSSGLSNQPQHF
15	TRBD1	TRBV12-3/TRBV12-4	many	TRBJ2-1	TGTGCCAGCAGTTCGAGGACAGGGGGTTGGAATGAGCAGTTCTTC	CASSSRTGGWNEQFF
14	NA	TRBV2	NA	TRBJ2-2	TGTGCCAGCGGCGGGACAACGAACACCGGGGAGCTGTTTTTT	CASGGTTNTGELFF
12	NA	TRBV29-1	many	TRBJ1-5	TGCAGCGTTGGGAGTAGCAATCAGCCCCAGCATTTT	CSVGSSNQPQHF
15	TRBD2	TRBV7-2	NA	TRBJ2-7	TGTGCCAGCAGCACGGATAGCGGGAGTTCCTACGAGCAGTACTTC	CASSTDSGSSYEQYF
15	TRBD1	TRBV20-1	few	TRBJ1-1	TGCAGTGCTCCTGTATTCGGGACAGTGAACACTGAAGCTTTCTTT	CSAPVFGTVNTEAFF
14	TRBD1	TRBV6-5	NA	TRBJ1-3	TGTGCCAGCAGTCAGGGGGCGCGGGGAAACACCATATATTTT	CASSQGARGNTIYF
16	NA	TRBV4-1	few	TRBJ2-7	TGCGCCAGCAGCCAAGTGGATTTGCTAGTCTCCCGCGAGCAGTACTTC	CASSQVDLLVSREQYF